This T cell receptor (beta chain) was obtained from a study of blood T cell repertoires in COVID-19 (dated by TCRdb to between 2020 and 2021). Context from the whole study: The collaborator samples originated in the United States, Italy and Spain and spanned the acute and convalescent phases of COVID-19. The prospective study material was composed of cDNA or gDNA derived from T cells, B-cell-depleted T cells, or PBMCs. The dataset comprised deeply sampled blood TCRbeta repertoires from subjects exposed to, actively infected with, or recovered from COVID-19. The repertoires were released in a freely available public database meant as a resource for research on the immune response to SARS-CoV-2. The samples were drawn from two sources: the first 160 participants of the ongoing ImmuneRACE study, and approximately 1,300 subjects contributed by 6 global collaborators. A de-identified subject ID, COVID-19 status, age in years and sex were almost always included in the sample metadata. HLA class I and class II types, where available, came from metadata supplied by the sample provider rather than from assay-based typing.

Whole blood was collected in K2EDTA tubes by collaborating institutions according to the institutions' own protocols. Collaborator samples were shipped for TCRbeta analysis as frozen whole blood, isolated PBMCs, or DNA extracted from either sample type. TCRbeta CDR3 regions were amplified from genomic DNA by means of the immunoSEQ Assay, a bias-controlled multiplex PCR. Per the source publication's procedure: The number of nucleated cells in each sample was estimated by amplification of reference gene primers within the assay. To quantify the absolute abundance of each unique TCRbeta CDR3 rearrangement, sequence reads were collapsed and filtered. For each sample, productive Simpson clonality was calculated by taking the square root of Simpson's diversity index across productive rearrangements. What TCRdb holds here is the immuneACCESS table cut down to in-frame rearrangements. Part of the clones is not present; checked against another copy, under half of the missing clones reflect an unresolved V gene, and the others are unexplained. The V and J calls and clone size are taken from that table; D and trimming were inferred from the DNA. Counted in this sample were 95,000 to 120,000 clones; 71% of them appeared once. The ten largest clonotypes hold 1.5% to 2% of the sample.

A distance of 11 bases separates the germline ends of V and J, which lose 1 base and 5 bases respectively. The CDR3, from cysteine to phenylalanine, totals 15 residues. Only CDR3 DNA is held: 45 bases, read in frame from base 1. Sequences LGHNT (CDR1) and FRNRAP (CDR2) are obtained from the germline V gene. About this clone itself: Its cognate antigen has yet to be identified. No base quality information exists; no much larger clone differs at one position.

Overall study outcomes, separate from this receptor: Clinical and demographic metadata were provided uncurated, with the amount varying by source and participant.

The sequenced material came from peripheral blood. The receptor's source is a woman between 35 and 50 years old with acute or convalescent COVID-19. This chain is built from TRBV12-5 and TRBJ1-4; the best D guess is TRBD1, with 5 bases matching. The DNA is TGTGCTAGTGGTTTGGGGGGCTCGTCGAATGAAAAACTGTTTTTT. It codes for CASGLGGSSNEKLFF.